Listed below are T cell receptor beta chains from one sample, sequenced in a study of T cells in localized non-small cell lung cancer. The assay was immunoSEQ multiplex PCR, and TCRdb's table has in-frame clones only and misses some. The sample contains approximately 100,000 clones, approximately 91% of which appear only once. Sequences were derived from PBMCs, sampled before any cancer treatment. The receptor source for this set is a woman between 40 and 69 years old with stage II squamous cell lung carcinoma. Both conserved end residues are part of each CDR3. Fields, in order: clone size, V gene, J gene, D gene, CDR3 protein, CDR3 DNA. D genes are given only for firm matches. Not all rows give a size; the values are once, few, many and, for expanded clones, a class.

abundance: few; v_gene: TRBV19; j_gene: TRBJ1-5; d_gene: .; CDR3aa: CASRKGVSGPQHF; CDR3nt: TGTGCCAGCCGTAAGGGGGTATCAGGGCCCCAGCATTTT
abundance: .; v_gene: TRBV12-5; j_gene: TRBJ2-3; d_gene: .; CDR3aa: CASGRGTDNTDTQYF; CDR3nt: TGTGCTAGTGGACGGGGGACTGATAACACAGATACGCAGTATTTT
abundance: .; v_gene: TRBV15; j_gene: TRBJ2-6; d_gene: .; CDR3aa: CATSRDISGANVLTF; CDR3nt: TGTGCCACCAGCAGAGATATTAGTGGGGCCAACGTCCTGACTTTC
abundance: once; v_gene: TRBV5-6; j_gene: TRBJ1-5; d_gene: TRBD1; CDR3aa: CASASGTGGNQPQHF; CDR3nt: TGTGCCAGCGCTTCCGGGACAGGGGGCAATCAGCCCCAGCATTTT
abundance: once; v_gene: TRBV6-6; j_gene: TRBJ1-2; d_gene: .; CDR3aa: CASTDRPLGYTF; CDR3nt: TGTGCCAGCACGGACAGACCTCTAGGCTACACCTTC
abundance: .; v_gene: TRBV15; j_gene: TRBJ1-6; d_gene: .; CDR3aa: CATSRDGVRPLHF; CDR3nt: TGTGCCACCAGCAGAGATGGTGTACGGCCCCTCCACTTT
abundance: .; v_gene: TRBV2; j_gene: TRBJ1-3; d_gene: .; CDR3aa: CASSSGTTWGNTIYF; CDR3nt: TGTGCCAGCAGTTCAGGCACGACGTGGGGAAACACCATATATTTT
abundance: .; v_gene: TRBV6-1; j_gene: TRBJ1-2; d_gene: .; CDR3aa: CASSERTANYGYTF; CDR3nt: TGTGCCAGCAGTGAACGCACGGCTAACTATGGCTACACCTTC
abundance: .; v_gene: TRBV13; j_gene: TRBJ1-1; d_gene: TRBD1; CDR3aa: CASSYGQGGPNTEAFF; CDR3nt: TGTGCCAGCAGCTACGGACAGGGGGGACCGAACACTGAAGCTTTCTTT
abundance: once; v_gene: TRBV5-5; j_gene: TRBJ1-1; d_gene: .; CDR3aa: CASSLDPPAKAFF; CDR3nt: TGTGCCAGCAGCTTGGACCCCCCGGCCAAGGCTTTCTTT
abundance: .; v_gene: TRBV25-1; j_gene: TRBJ2-7; d_gene: TRBD1; CDR3aa: CASSDPGTGKVQYF; CDR3nt: TGTGCCAGCAGTGATCCAGGGACAGGGAAGGTGCAGTACTTC
abundance: once; v_gene: TRBV9; j_gene: TRBJ2-5; d_gene: .; CDR3aa: CASSVDTLEETQYF; CDR3nt: TGTGCCAGCAGCGTAGATACACTGGAGGAGACCCAGTACTTC
abundance: once; v_gene: TRBV5-1; j_gene: TRBJ2-6; d_gene: .; CDR3aa: CASRNRTSSGANVLTF; CDR3nt: TGCGCCAGCAGAAACAGAACCAGCTCTGGGGCCAACGTCCTGACTTTC
abundance: .; v_gene: TRBV7-9; j_gene: TRBJ2-2; d_gene: .; CDR3aa: CASSLDTAGGELFF; CDR3nt: TGTGCCAGCAGCCTTGACACAGCTGGTGGGGAGCTGTTTTTT
abundance: .; v_gene: TRBV14; j_gene: TRBJ1-5; d_gene: TRBD1; CDR3aa: CASSQGQGGQPQHF; CDR3nt: TGTGCCAGCAGCCAAGGACAGGGCGGTCAGCCCCAGCATTTT